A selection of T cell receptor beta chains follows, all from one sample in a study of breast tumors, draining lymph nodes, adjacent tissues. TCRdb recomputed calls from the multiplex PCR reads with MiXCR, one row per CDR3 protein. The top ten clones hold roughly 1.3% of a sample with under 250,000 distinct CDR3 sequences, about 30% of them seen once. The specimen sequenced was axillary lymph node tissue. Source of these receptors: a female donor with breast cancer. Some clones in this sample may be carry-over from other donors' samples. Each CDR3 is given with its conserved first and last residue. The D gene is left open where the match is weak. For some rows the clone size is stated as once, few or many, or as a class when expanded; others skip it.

CDR3aa: CASSPGWTGWSNQPQHF; CDR3nt: TGTGCCAGCTCACCAGGGTGGACAGGATGGAGCAATCAGCCCCAGCATTTT; j_gene: TRBJ1-5; d_gene: TRBD1; abundance: NA; v_gene: TRBV18
CDR3aa: CASGHQAQLSNQPQHF; CDR3nt: TGTGCTAGTGGTCATCAGGCACAGCTTAGCAATCAGCCCCAGCATTTT; j_gene: TRBJ1-5; d_gene: NA; abundance: many; v_gene: TRBV12-5
CDR3aa: CASSLTGHDEQYF; CDR3nt: TGTGCCAGCAGTTTAACAGGGCACGACGAGCAGTACTTC; j_gene: TRBJ2-7; d_gene: NA; abundance: NA; v_gene: TRBV27
CDR3aa: CASSEAQQIYGYTF; CDR3nt: TGTGCCAGCAGTGAAGCGCAACAGATTTATGGCTACACCTTC; j_gene: TRBJ1-2; d_gene: NA; abundance: many; v_gene: TRBV6-1
CDR3aa: CASKMTVLSNQPQHF; CDR3nt: TGTGCCAGCAAGATGACAGTCCTGAGCAATCAGCCCCAGCATTTT; j_gene: TRBJ1-5; d_gene: NA; abundance: many; v_gene: TRBV19
CDR3aa: CASSLGEGWRESADEQFF; CDR3nt: TGCGCCAGCAGCTTGGGGGAAGGGTGGCGGGAGTCCGCCGATGAGCAGTTCTTC; j_gene: TRBJ2-1; d_gene: TRBD2; abundance: many; v_gene: TRBV5-1
CDR3aa: CSARDAGLAGIQETQYF; CDR3nt: TGCAGTGCTAGAGACGCGGGACTAGCGGGGATACAAGAGACCCAGTACTTC; j_gene: TRBJ2-5; d_gene: TRBD2; abundance: many; v_gene: TRBV20-1
CDR3aa: CASSRTSTYQETQYF; CDR3nt: TGCGCCAGCAGTAGGACTTCTACGTACCAAGAGACCCAGTACTTC; j_gene: TRBJ2-5; d_gene: NA; abundance: many; v_gene: TRBV5-1
CDR3aa: CASSVSSANYGYTF; CDR3nt: TGTGCCAGCAGCGTATCTAGTGCTAACTATGGCTACACCTTC; j_gene: TRBJ1-2; d_gene: NA; abundance: NA; v_gene: TRBV9
CDR3aa: CASSQDQSAGGRGGELFF; CDR3nt: TGCGCCAGCAGCCAAGATCAGTCAGCGGGAGGGCGGGGAGGGGAGCTGTTTTTT; j_gene: TRBJ2-2; d_gene: TRBD2; abundance: NA; v_gene: TRBV4-1
CDR3aa: CASSFTALGYGYTF; CDR3nt: TGTGCCAGCAGCTTCACGGCGCTGGGGTATGGCTACACCTTC; j_gene: TRBJ1-2; d_gene: NA; abundance: NA; v_gene: TRBV7-2
CDR3aa: CASSLGGQGYTF; CDR3nt: TGTGCCAGCAGCTTAGGGGGGCAGGGCTACACCTTC; j_gene: TRBJ1-2; d_gene: NA; abundance: many; v_gene: TRBV7-9
CDR3aa: CASSPNLGLAGQETQYF; CDR3nt: TGCGCCAGCAGCCCTAACCTGGGACTAGCGGGGCAAGAGACCCAGTACTTC; j_gene: TRBJ2-5; d_gene: TRBD2; abundance: many; v_gene: TRBV5-1
CDR3aa: CASSVEQGNTGELFF; CDR3nt: TGTGCCAGCAGCGTAGAACAGGGGAACACCGGGGAGCTGTTTTTT; j_gene: TRBJ2-2; d_gene: NA; abundance: many; v_gene: TRBV9
CDR3aa: CASSLAGVGYEQYF; CDR3nt: TGTGCCAGCAGTCTAGCGGGAGTTGGTTACGAGCAGTACTTC; j_gene: TRBJ2-7; d_gene: TRBD2; abundance: many; v_gene: TRBV6-2/TRBV6-3
CDR3aa: CASRSSGSRDTQYF; CDR3nt: TGTGCCAGCCGTTCTAGCGGGAGTCGGGATACGCAGTATTTT; j_gene: TRBJ2-3; d_gene: TRBD2; abundance: many; v_gene: TRBV5-6
CDR3aa: CASSYPTGVDSGANVLTF; CDR3nt: TGTGCCAGCAGTTACCCAACGGGAGTGGACTCTGGGGCCAACGTCCTGACTTTC; j_gene: TRBJ2-6; d_gene: NA; abundance: NA; v_gene: TRBV6-2/TRBV6-3
CDR3aa: CASSASWWESYEQYF; CDR3nt: TGTGCCAGCAGTGCCTCTTGGTGGGAGAGCTACGAGCAGTACTTC; j_gene: TRBJ2-7; d_gene: NA; abundance: few; v_gene: TRBV6-2/TRBV6-3
CDR3aa: CASSPRGFDNSPLHF; CDR3nt: TGTGCCAGCAGCCCCAGGGGGTTCGATAATTCACCCCTCCACTTT; j_gene: TRBJ1-6; d_gene: TRBD1; abundance: NA; v_gene: TRBV7-3
CDR3aa: CASRRGRSTGELFF; CDR3nt: TGTGCCAGCAGGAGGGGACGGAGTACCGGGGAGCTGTTTTTT; j_gene: TRBJ2-2; d_gene: NA; abundance: many; v_gene: TRBV4-2
CDR3aa: CASSNRLNYGYTF; CDR3nt: TGTGCCAGTAGCAACCGTCTGAACTATGGCTACACCTTC; j_gene: TRBJ1-2; d_gene: NA; abundance: NA; v_gene: TRBV19
CDR3aa: CASSPLLVPYEQYF; CDR3nt: TGTGCCAGCAGTCCACTCCTAGTCCCCTACGAGCAGTACTTC; j_gene: TRBJ2-7; d_gene: NA; abundance: few; v_gene: TRBV6-5
CDR3aa: CASSPSSSSTDTQYF; CDR3nt: TGTGCCAGCTCCCCTAGTAGCTCTAGCACAGATACGCAGTATTTT; j_gene: TRBJ2-3; d_gene: NA; abundance: many; v_gene: TRBV18
CDR3aa: CASSQSMGGEAFF; CDR3nt: TGTGCCAGCAGCCAATCTATGGGGGGGGAAGCTTTCTTT; j_gene: TRBJ1-1; d_gene: NA; abundance: NA; v_gene: TRBV16
CDR3aa: CASSVLAGVTQYF; CDR3nt: TGTGCCAGCAGCGTACTAGCGGGAGTAACGCAGTATTTT; j_gene: TRBJ2-3; d_gene: TRBD2; abundance: once; v_gene: TRBV7-8
CDR3aa: CASIWAETDTQYF; CDR3nt: TGTGCCAGCATCTGGGCCGAAACAGATACGCAGTATTTT; j_gene: TRBJ2-3; d_gene: NA; abundance: many; v_gene: TRBV2
CDR3aa: CSAGGTGYNEQFF; CDR3nt: TGCAGTGCTGGGGGGACAGGGTACAATGAGCAGTTCTTC; j_gene: TRBJ2-1; d_gene: TRBD1; abundance: many; v_gene: TRBV20-1
CDR3aa: CATSRDIGYTF; CDR3nt: TGTGCCACCAGCCGGGACATTGGCTACACCTTC; j_gene: TRBJ1-2; d_gene: NA; abundance: NA; v_gene: TRBV24-1
CDR3aa: CASRMTGAGYGYTF; CDR3nt: TGTGCCAGCAGAATGACAGGGGCCGGCTATGGCTACACCTTC; j_gene: TRBJ1-2; d_gene: TRBD1; abundance: few; v_gene: TRBV28
CDR3aa: CASSQGGKNIQYF; CDR3nt: TGTGCCAGCAGCCAAGGGGGGAAAAACATTCAGTACTTC; j_gene: TRBJ2-4; d_gene: NA; abundance: few; v_gene: TRBV3-1